These 25 T cell receptor beta chains were sequenced from one sample in a study of early T cells in non-severe SARS-CoV-2 infection. TCRdb itself ran the 5' RACE reads through MiXCR, one entry per CDR3 protein. This table has tens of thousands of distinct CDR3 sequences, 15% appearing once. The specimen sequenced was whole blood. The receptor set was obtained from an adult who was a healthcare worker with PCR-confirmed SARS-CoV-2 infection or an uninfected control (not recorded which).

This clonotype was counted only a few times. The CDR3 protein is CASRRTVANYGYTF. CDR3 DNA sequence: TGTGCCAGCAGGAGGACAGTAGCTAACTATGGCTACACCTTC. The genes are TRBV6-6 and TRBJ1-2; D might be TRBD1 (6 bases). The V gene lost 6 bases and the J gene lost 0 bases, with 11 bases spanning the gap. This CDR3 spans 14 amino acids. The V gene's germline CDR1 is MNHNY and CDR2 SVGAGI (reference sequence).

This clonotype was picked up a small number of times. The chain joins TRBV7-2 to TRBJ1-2; a weak D match, TRBD1 (5 bases). The CDR3 is 13 residues long. Germline V lookup: CDR1 SGHTA, CDR2 FQGNSA. V was clipped by 3 bases and J by 4 bases, with 9 bases between them. CDR3 protein: CASSLTAPYGYTF. The CDR3 region has the DNA TGTGCCAGCAGCTTGACAGCCCCCTATGGCTACACCTTC.

This clonotype was recorded many times. This chain connects TRBV20-1 to TRBJ2-1, with TRBD1 matching 9 bases. The CDR3 is made up of 12 amino acids. With V trimmed by 7 bases and J by 10 bases, 8 bases remained unmatched. Germline-derived CDR1 and CDR2 are DFQATT and SNEGSKA (reference sequence). The CDR3 DNA sequence: TGCAGTGGGGGGGGACAGGGAATGGAGCAGTTCTTC. Its protein is CSGGGQGMEQFF.

The chain is built from TRBV5-1 and TRBJ2-3, with 9 nucleotides matching TRBD1. Germline trimming cut 4 bases from V and 1 base from J; bases unmatched to any gene: 4. Germline V lookup: CDR1 SGHRS, CDR2 YFSETQ. This CDR3 region has 15 residues. CDR3 sequence reads: CASSLGQGRTDTQYF. The DNA for the CDR3 is TGCGCCAGCAGCCTGGGACAGGGCCGCACAGATACGCAGTATTTT. Together with reference TRBV5-1 and TRBJ2-3, the CDR3 gives the full variable domain: KAGVTQTPRYLIKTRGQQVTLSCSPISGHRSVSWYQQTPGQGLQFLFEYFSETQRNKGNFPGRFSGRQFSNSRSEMNVSTLELGDSALYLCASSLGQGRTDTQYFGPGTRLTVL.

This clonotype was seen a few times. The chain carries TRBV18 and TRBJ2-3; 7 nucleotides agree with TRBD2. The J segment lost 1 base and the V segment lost 3 bases, leaving 1 base of the junction unmatched. Germline V gene lookup returns CDR1 KGHSH and CDR2 LQKENI. The CDR3 sequence is 14 residues long. As DNA, the CDR3 is TGTGCCAGCTCACCTACTAGCGGCACAGATACGCAGTATTTT. The encoded protein is CASSPTSGTDTQYF.

This clonotype was counted between two and nine times. This chain uses TRBV10-3 with TRBJ1-3; D remains ambiguous. Between the trimmed V and J ends, which lost 2 bases and 0 bases, there was a span of 8 bases. CDR3 length equals 15 residues. The germline V gene encodes CDR1 ENHRY and CDR2 SYGVKD. CDR3 protein: CAISERTGSGNTIYF. The DNA for the CDR3 is TGTGCCATCAGTGAGCGGACGGGCTCTGGAAACACCATATATTTT.

This clonotype has ten or more counts. This chain links TRBV23-1 with TRBJ2-7; no definite D call. TRBV23-1 is an ORF for which the function is uncertain. Trimming pared 3 bases from V and 3 bases from J, leaving 9 bases between. This CDR3 contains 13 residues. DNA for the CDR3: TGCGCCAGCAGTCACCCCTTAGTCTACGAGCAGTACTTC. It yields the protein CASSHPLVYEQYF.

This clonotype was counted between two and nine times. V and J are TRBV28 and TRBJ2-7; 7 nucleotides line up with TRBD1. The CDR3 totals 13 residues. J lost 0 bases, V lost 4 bases, and 0 bases had no gene match. Germline CDR1 MDHEN, CDR2 SYDVKM. The CDR3 here is CASSWDSSYEQYF. The CDR3 DNA is TGTGCCAGCAGTTGGGACAGCTCCTACGAGCAGTACTTC.

The chain has TRBV29-1 and TRBJ2-5; weak D call: TRBD1 (6 bases). This CDR3 is 15 amino acids long. Trimming pared 6 bases from V and 4 bases from J, leaving 21 bases between. Germline loops: CDR1 SQVTM, CDR2 ANQGSEA. CDR3 protein: CSVSRDNTAGETQYF. The DNA of the CDR3 is TGCAGCGTCTCCCGGGACAACACCGCGGGAGAGACCCAGTACTTC.

The chain recombines TRBV15 with TRBJ2-4; 13 bases match TRBD2. Germline assignment: CDR1 LNHNV and CDR2 YYDKDF (reference sequence). This CDR3 is 17 amino acids long. Unmatched junction bases numbered 6, after V lost 4 bases and J lost 3 bases. The CDR3: CATSIRLAGGGKNIQYF. DNA of the CDR3: TGTGCCACCAGCATTAGACTAGCGGGAGGAGGCAAAAACATTCAGTACTTC.

The V call is TRBV29-1, the J call TRBJ2-3; 8 bases agree with TRBD2. Germline V gene data show CDR1 as SQVTM and CDR2 as ANQGSEA. V lost 4 bases, J lost 4 bases, and 7 bases stayed unmatched. CDR3 length: 14 residues. CDR3 in amino acids: CSVVFSGTSDTQYF. CDR3 in DNA: TGCAGCGTTGTATTTAGCGGGACTTCAGATACGCAGTATTTT.

The J gene is TRBJ2-5, the V gene TRBV15; D is uncertain. Trimming cost V 3 bases and J 1 base, with 6 bases left between them. CDR1 is LNHNV and CDR2 is YYDKDF in the germline V gene (reference sequence). The CDR3 consists of 13 residues. The CDR3 nucleotides are TGTGCCACCAGCAGGAGGATCCAAGAGACCCAGTACTTC. The encoded protein is CATSRRIQETQYF.

V and J are TRBV7-8 and TRBJ2-2; 8 nucleotides agree with TRBD2. From germline, CDR1 is SGHVS and CDR2 FQNEAQ. V lost 1 base, J lost 1 base, and 5 bases stayed unmatched. The CDR3 contains 17 residues. CDR3 sequence reads: CASSLGRAGVNTGELFF. As DNA, the CDR3 is TGTGCCAGCAGCTTAGGCCGAGCGGGAGTGAACACCGGGGAGCTGTTTTTT.

This clonotype was counted ten times or more. J is TRBJ2-7 and V is TRBV20-1; a possible D gene is TRBD2 (5 bases). Trimming cost V 6 bases and J 2 bases, with 14 bases left between them. Germline V gene data show CDR1 as DFQATT and CDR2 as SNEGSKA (reference sequence). CDR3 length: 13 residues. Here the CDR3 reads CSAPFAGTYEQYF. The CDR3 nucleotides are TGCAGTGCCCCTTTCGCCGGGACCTACGAGCAGTACTTC.

The chain employs TRBV2 and TRBJ2-3, with no clear D. CDR3 length equals 10 residues. Per germline, CDR1 SNHLY and CDR2 FYNNEI. The germline V and J ends were trimmed by 9 bases and 6 bases, with 7 bases remaining between them. CDR3 region: CARSMDTQYF. The CDR3 DNA is TGTGCCAGGTCGATGGATACGCAGTATTTT. Using reference TRBV2 and TRBJ2-3 for the parts outside the CDR3, the full variable domain is EPEVTQTPSHQVTQMGQEVILRCVPISNHLYFYWYRQILGQKVEFLVSFYNNEISEKSEIFDDQFSVERPDGSNFTLKIRSTKLEDSAMYFCARSMDTQYFGPGTRLTVL.

This clonotype turned up a few times. The chain is built from TRBV19 and TRBJ2-3; possibly TRBD2 for D (6 bases). V was cut by 5 bases and J by 4 bases, with 13 bases left in between. The CDR3 consists of 14 residues. Per the germline V gene, CDR1 is LNHDA and CDR2 is SQIVND (reference sequence). DNA for the CDR3: TGTGCCAGTAGTTTCGGGGGAGGCGCAGATACGCAGTATTTT. Translating it yields CASSFGGGADTQYF. Full variable domain (rest looked up from reference TRBV19 and TRBJ2-3): DGGITQSPKYLFRKEGQNVTLSCEQNLNHDAMYWYRQDPGQGLRLIYYSQIVNDFQKGDIAEGYSVSREKKESFPLTVTSAQKNPTAFYLCASSFGGGADTQYFGPGTRLTVL.

This clonotype has at least ten counts. The chain is built from TRBV11-2 and TRBJ2-5, with D possibly being TRBD2 (6 bases). The V end was cut by 5 bases, the J end by 6 bases, with 19 bases between. The CDR3 has 15 residues. Looked up from germline, CDR1 is SGHAT and CDR2 is FQNNGV. This CDR3 reads CASSPFGGGGQTQYF. In DNA, the CDR3 is TGTGCCAGCAGCCCATTCGGGGGAGGAGGGCAGACCCAGTACTTC. Together with reference TRBV11-2 and TRBJ2-5, the CDR3 gives the full variable domain: EAGVAQSPRYKIIEKRQSVAFWCNPISGHATLYWYQQILGQGPKLLIQFQNNGVVDDSQLPKDRFSAERLKGVDSTLKIQPAKLEDSAVYLCASSPFGGGGQTQYFGPGTRLLVL.

V gene TRBV7-2 combines with J gene TRBJ1-2; no reliable D call. The CDR3 consists of 13 residues. V gave up 5 bases and J gave up 4 bases, with 11 bases separating them. CDR1 and CDR2 from the germline V gene are SGHTA and FQGNSA. The CDR3 region has the DNA TGTGCCAGCAGCCCGCCGGGCGGCTATGGCTACACCTTC. This codes for CASSPPGGYGYTF.

This clonotype was seen a few times. This chain joins TRBV7-3 and TRBJ2-3; D is perhaps TRBD2 (7 bases). Germline values: CDR1 SGHTA, CDR2 FQGTGA. CDR3 length: 14 amino acids. V shed 4 bases and J shed 3 bases, with 11 bases lying between them. CDR3 residues: CASSWGGPTDTQYF. CDR3 coding DNA: TGTGCCAGCAGCTGGGGGGGCCCGACAGATACGCAGTATTTT. Variable domain in full (rest from reference TRBV7-3 and TRBJ2-3): GAGVSQTPSNKVTEKGKYVELRCDPISGHTALYWYRQSLGQGPEFLIYFQGTGAADDSGLPNDRFFAVRPEGSVSTLKIQRTERGDSAVYLCASSWGGPTDTQYFGPGTRLTVL.

This clonotype was counted between two and nine times. The CDR3: CASSAGFWAQPQHF. The CDR3 DNA follows: TGTGCCAGCAGCGCAGGGTTCTGGGCTCAGCCCCAGCATTTT. The J gene is TRBJ1-5, the V gene TRBV12-3 or TRBV12-4, with D possibly matching TRBD1 (5 bases). V lost 6 bases, J lost 6 bases, and 15 bases lay in between. The CDR3 spans 14 residues.

V usage is TRBV28 and J usage is TRBJ1-2; D not resolved. CDR3 length: 16 residues. With 5 bases removed from V and 3 bases from J, the gap between germline ends came to 19 bases. The V gene's germline CDR1 is MDHEN and CDR2 SYDVKM. CDR3 in amino acids: CASSPPGEGLDYGYTF. As DNA, the CDR3 is TGTGCCAGCAGTCCCCCGGGAGAGGGATTGGACTATGGCTACACCTTC.

DNA for the CDR3: TGTGCCAGCAGTTTGCGGGACCAGGTCCACTATGGCTACACCTTC. Its translation is CASSLRDQVHYGYTF. This chain joins TRBV28 and TRBJ1-2; D is perhaps TRBD1 (5 bases). The CDR3 has 15 residues. V was clipped by 3 bases and J by 3 bases, with 14 bases between them. From germline, CDR1 is MDHEN and CDR2 SYDVKM.

In its sample, this clonotype was seen many times. The V gene is TRBV9, the J gene TRBJ2-1, with D tentatively TRBD2 (5 bases). Germline V gives CDR1 SGDLS, CDR2 YYNGEE. CDR3 length: 16 residues. Trimming took 0 bases from V and 4 from J, leaving 14 bases between them. CDR3: CASSVGVGASYNEQFF. The CDR3 nucleotides read TGTGCCAGCAGCGTAGGGGTGGGAGCGTCGTACAATGAGCAGTTCTTC.

This clonotype has more than one count but fewer than ten. The V gene is TRBV7-8, the J gene TRBJ1-1, with TRBD1 identical over 8 bases. The CDR3 runs to 16 residues. V lost 4 bases to trimming and J lost 0 bases; unmatched junction nucleotides: 7. Germline V CDR1 and CDR2: SGHVS, FQNEAQ. The CDR3 loop reads CASSSFRGLVNTEAFF. The CDR3 nucleotides read TGTGCCAGCAGCTCTTTCAGGGGGCTCGTGAACACTGAAGCTTTCTTT.

This clonotype was detected only a few times. This chain uses TRBV2 with TRBJ2-6; D possibly corresponds to TRBD2 (5 bases). This CDR3 is 14 amino acids long. The V and J ends lost 4 bases and 1 base respectively, with 5 bases between them. Germline V CDR1 and CDR2: SNHLY, FYNNEI. The CDR3 loop is CASSAGSGANVLTF. The CDR3 region has the DNA TGTGCCAGCAGTGCGGGGTCTGGGGCCAACGTCCTGACTTTC.